The subject of this entry is one T cell receptor beta chain. The sample is drawn from a study of blood T cell repertoires in COVID-19. At the level of the study: Material from acute and convalescent COVID-19 was sourced from the United States, Italy and Spain.

Original methodology: It was from reference gene primer amplification that nucleated cell counts were estimated. Measured with immunoSEQ multiplex PCR; TCRdb has only the in-frame clones, and not every one. V, J and clone size were drawn from that table, and D and trimming were deduced from the DNA. The sample has under 350,000 clones; approximately 87% are singletons. Germline CDR1 reads MNHEY; CDR2 reads SMNVEV (reference sequence). V lost 4 bases and J lost 3, with 16 bases in between. This CDR3 is 15 amino acids long. The rearrangement joins TRBV27 to TRBJ2-7; TRBD1 is a possible D gene (5 bases). The source material was peripheral blood. The clonotype comes from a man between 60 and 75 years old who had recovered from COVID-19. DNA of the CDR3: TGTGCCAGCAGTTCGGTAGACAGCGCTTACTACGAGCAGTACTTC. This gives the protein CASSSVDSAYYEQYF.